This entry lists 13 T cell receptor beta chains sequenced from one sample in a study of T cell responses to AZD1222 COVID-19 vaccine. Using immunoSEQ multiplex PCR, the repertoire was profiled, and TCRdb retains in-frame clones only, with some absent. The sample carries approximately 150,000 clones, approximately 90% recorded once. The sample consisted of peripheral blood, taken 28 days after the second AZD1222 dose. Receptors were obtained from an adult who received the AZD1222 COVID-19 vaccine.

The chain links TRBV6-5 to TRBJ2-7; TRBD2 agrees at 12 bases. Germline CDR1 reads MNHEY; CDR2 reads SVGAGI. With 6 bases clipped from V and 0 bases from J, the junction kept 3 bases outside the gene matches. CDR3 length: 15 residues. The CDR3 region has the DNA TGTGCCAGCAGCCAACTAGCGGGGGGCTCCTACGAGCAGTACTTC. It specifies CASSQLAGGSYEQYF.

The J gene is TRBJ1-2, the V gene TRBV6-5; unclear D gene. The CDR3 length is 15 residues. The germline V gene encodes CDR1 MNHEY and CDR2 SVGAGI. Trimming stripped 0 bases from V and 2 bases from J, with 10 bases between. The CDR3 here is CASSYSARTNYGYTF. The CDR3 coding sequence is TGTGCCAGCAGTTACTCCGCCCGGACGAACTATGGCTACACCTTC.

V usage is TRBV6-5 and J usage is TRBJ2-7; D is undetermined. V shed 6 bases and J shed 6 bases, with 9 bases lying between them. Germline-derived CDR1 and CDR2 are MNHEY and SVGAGI. This CDR3 is built from 11 residues. The CDR3 loop reads CASSLTSEQYF. The CDR3 DNA follows: TGTGCCAGCAGCCTAACAAGCGAGCAGTACTTC.

The chain is built from TRBV6-4 and TRBJ1-1; D is uncertain. The CDR3 totals 13 residues. Germline V gene lookup returns CDR1 MRHNA and CDR2 SNTAGT. V lost 2 bases and J 1 base, leaving 5 bases between the germline ends. The CDR3 bases are TGTGCCAGCAGTGACCAAGAGAACACTGAAGCTTTCTTT. It translates to CASSDQENTEAFF.

This clone appeared a single time. V is TRBV9 and J is TRBJ2-7, with TRBD2 as a possible D gene (6 bases). The CDR3 is 14 amino acids. The germline CDR1 and CDR2 sequences are SGDLS and YYNGEE. Trimming removed 3 bases at V and 0 bases at J, with 10 bases between. Here the CDR3 DNA reads TGTGCCAGCAGCGGGGCGGGGAGCTCCTACGAGCAGTACTTC. Amino acids: CASSGAGSSYEQYF.

The rearrangement joins TRBV5-5 to TRBJ2-1; 7 bases agree with TRBD2. V dropped 0 bases and J dropped 1; count of bases not matched to a gene: 1. Germline V gene sequence: CDR1 SGHKS, CDR2 YYEKEE (reference sequence). CDR3 length equals 15 residues. The CDR3 bases are TGTGCCAGCAGCTTGGGCGGGGGTTCCTACAATGAGCAGTTCTTC. Protein product: CASSLGGGSYNEQFF. The full variable domain, in which reference TRBV5-5 and TRBJ2-1 provide the parts outside the CDR3, is DAGVTQSPTHLIKTRGQQVTLRCSPISGHKSVSWYQQVLGQGPQFIFQYYEKEERGRGNFPDRFSARQFPNYSSELNVNALLLGDSALYLCASSLGGGSYNEQFFGPGTRLTVL.

The genes are TRBV6-1 and TRBJ1-6; tentatively, D is TRBD1 (6 bases). The CDR3 runs to 22 residues. V was pared by 2 bases and J by 7 bases, with 33 bases between. Germline-derived CDR1 and CDR2 are MNHNS and SASEGT. DNA of the CDR3: TGTGCCAGCAGTGAAAGCGATGGCAGGGGCGGCCCCTCGGGACTTTGGAATTCACCCCTCCACTTT. It specifies CASSESDGRGGPSGLWNSPLHF.

The J gene is TRBJ1-5, the V gene TRBV15; no clear D. Trimming left V 5 bases short and J 7 bases short, with 12 bases between. This CDR3 spans 13 amino acids. Germline CDR1 is LNHNV and CDR2 is YYDKDF (reference sequence). CDR3 coding DNA: TGTGCCACCAGCTCCCATTTTGGACAGCCCCAGCATTTT. Amino acids: CATSSHFGQPQHF.

The rearrangement uses TRBV6-5 and TRBJ1-1; 7 bases fit TRBD1. The CDR3 has 11 amino acids. CDR1 MNHEY and CDR2 SVGAGI come from the germline V gene. The CDR3 spells CTTQGGWQAFF. CDR3 DNA: TGTACAACGCAGGGGGGCTGGCAAGCTTTCTTT.

The chain couples TRBV6-2 or TRBV6-3 to TRBJ2-5; no clear D gene. V lost 0 bases and J lost 4, with 6 bases in between. CDR3 length: 13 residues. The germline V gene encodes CDR1 MNHEY and CDR2 SVGEGT. The CDR3: CASSYSLRETQYF. The CDR3 DNA sequence: TGTGCCAGCAGTTACTCCTTACGAGAGACCCAGTACTTC.

This clone has a handful of counts. The V call is TRBV6-2 or TRBV6-3, the J call TRBJ1-1; unclear D gene. Germline lookup yields CDR1 MNHEY and CDR2 SVGEGT. This CDR3 contains 13 residues. Trimming cost V 2 bases and J 4 bases, with 8 bases left between them. The CDR3 DNA reads as TGTGCCAGCAGTTACAAGGTTGTCACTGAAGCTTTCTTT. Translation gives CASSYKVVTEAFF.

This rearrangement joins TRBV5-1 to TRBJ1-1; 9 bases match TRBD1. The CDR3 covers 18 residues. V lost 3 bases to trimming and J lost 0 bases; unmatched junction nucleotides: 12. Germline V gene lookup returns CDR1 SGHRS and CDR2 YFSETQ. The CDR3 sequence: CASSSAGTGSFMNTEAFF. DNA for the CDR3: TGCGCCAGCAGCTCCGCCGGGACAGGGTCGTTCATGAACACTGAAGCTTTCTTT.

This clone was observed once. The CDR3 sequence is CAWTHRGGHQPQHF. The CDR3 DNA reads as TGTGCCTGGACCCACCGGGGGGGCCATCAGCCCCAGCATTTT. The chain recombines TRBV30 with TRBJ1-5; tentative D call: TRBD1 (6 bases). V gave up 4 bases and J gave up 5 bases, with 15 bases separating them. The germline V gene encodes CDR1 GTSNPN and CDR2 SVGIG (reference sequence). This CDR3 has 14 residues. Filled out from reference TRBV30 and TRBJ1-5, the complete variable domain reads SQTIHQWPATLVQPVGSPLSLECTVEGTSNPNLYWYRQAAGRGLQLLFYSVGIGQISSEVPQNLSASRPQDRQFILSSKKLLLSDSGFYLCAWTHRGGHQPQHFGDGTRLSIL.